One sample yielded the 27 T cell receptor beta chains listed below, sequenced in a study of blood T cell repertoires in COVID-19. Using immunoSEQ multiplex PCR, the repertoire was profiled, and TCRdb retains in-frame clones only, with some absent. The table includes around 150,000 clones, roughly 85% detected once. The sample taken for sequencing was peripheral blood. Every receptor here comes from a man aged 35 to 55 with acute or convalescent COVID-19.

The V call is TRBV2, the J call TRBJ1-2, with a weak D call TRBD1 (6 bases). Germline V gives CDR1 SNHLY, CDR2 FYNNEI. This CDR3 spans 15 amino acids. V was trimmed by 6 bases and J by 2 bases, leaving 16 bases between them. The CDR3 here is CASSARQEANYGYTF. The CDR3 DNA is TGTGCCAGCAGCGCTAGACAGGAAGCCAACTATGGCTACACCTTC.

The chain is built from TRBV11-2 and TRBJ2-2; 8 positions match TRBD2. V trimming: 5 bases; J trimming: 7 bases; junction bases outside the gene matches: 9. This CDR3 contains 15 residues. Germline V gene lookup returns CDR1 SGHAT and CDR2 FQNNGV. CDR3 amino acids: CASSPGLERVGELFF. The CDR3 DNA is TGTGCCAGCAGCCCGGGACTAGAAAGGGTCGGGGAGCTGTTTTTT.

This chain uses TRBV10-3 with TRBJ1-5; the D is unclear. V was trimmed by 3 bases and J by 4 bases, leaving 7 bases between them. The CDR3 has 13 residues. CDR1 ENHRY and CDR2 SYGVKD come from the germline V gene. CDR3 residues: CAISEKLNQPQHF. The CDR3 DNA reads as TGTGCCATCAGTGAAAAATTAAATCAGCCCCAGCATTTT.

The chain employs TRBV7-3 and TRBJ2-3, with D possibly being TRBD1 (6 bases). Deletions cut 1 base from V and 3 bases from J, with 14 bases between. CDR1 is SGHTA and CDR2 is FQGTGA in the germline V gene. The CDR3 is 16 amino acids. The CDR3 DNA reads TGTGCCAGCAGCTTAAATCTCAGGGGAAATACAGATACGCAGTATTTT. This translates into CASSLNLRGNTDTQYF.

CDR3 loop: CATKDTMNTEAFF. Here the CDR3 DNA reads TGTGCCACTAAGGACACCATGAACACTGAAGCTTTCTTT. The rearrangement links TRBV2 to TRBJ1-1, with D possibly TRBD1 on 5 matching bases. Germline V lookup: CDR1 SNHLY, CDR2 FYNNEI. V lost 10 bases and J 0 bases, leaving 12 bases between the germline ends. This CDR3 has 13 amino acids.

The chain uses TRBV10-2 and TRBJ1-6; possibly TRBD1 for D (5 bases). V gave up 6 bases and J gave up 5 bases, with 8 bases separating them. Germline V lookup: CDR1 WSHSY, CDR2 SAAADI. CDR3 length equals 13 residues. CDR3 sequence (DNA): TGCGCCAGCAGGGTGACAGATAATTCACCCCTCCACTTT. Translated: CASRVTDNSPLHF.

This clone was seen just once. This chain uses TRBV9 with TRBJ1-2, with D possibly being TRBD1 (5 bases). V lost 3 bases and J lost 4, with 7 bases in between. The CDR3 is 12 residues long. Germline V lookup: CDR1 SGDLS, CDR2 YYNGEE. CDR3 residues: CASSGQGYGYTF. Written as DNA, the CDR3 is TGTGCCAGCAGCGGGCAGGGCTATGGCTACACCTTC.

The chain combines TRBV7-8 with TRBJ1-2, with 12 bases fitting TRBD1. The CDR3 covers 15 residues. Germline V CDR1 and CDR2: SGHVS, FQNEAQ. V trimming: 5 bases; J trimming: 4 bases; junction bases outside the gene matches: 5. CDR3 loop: CASSPGTGGFYGYTF. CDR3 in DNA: TGTGCCAGCAGCCCGGGGACAGGGGGCTTCTATGGCTACACCTTC.

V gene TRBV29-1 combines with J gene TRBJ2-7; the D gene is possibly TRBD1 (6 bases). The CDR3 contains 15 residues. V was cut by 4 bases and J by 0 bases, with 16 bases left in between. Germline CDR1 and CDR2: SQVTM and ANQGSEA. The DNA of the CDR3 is TGCAGCGTTGGATCACAGGGTGGGCGCTCCTACGAGCAGTACTTC. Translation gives CSVGSQGGRSYEQYF.

The CDR3 DNA reads TGTGCCAGCAGCGTTGGACAGGCCTATGGCTACACCTTC. Protein: CASSVGQAYGYTF. The V call is TRBV5-6, the J call TRBJ1-2, with 7 bases fitting TRBD1. J was trimmed by 4 bases and V by 4 bases; bases with no gene match: 4. Per germline, CDR1 SGHDT and CDR2 YYEEEE. The CDR3 sequence is 13 residues long.

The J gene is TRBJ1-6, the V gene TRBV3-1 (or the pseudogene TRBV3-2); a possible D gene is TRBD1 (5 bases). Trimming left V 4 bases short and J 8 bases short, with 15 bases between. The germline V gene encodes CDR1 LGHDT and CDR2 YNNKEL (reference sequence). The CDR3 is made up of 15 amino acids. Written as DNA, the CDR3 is TGTGCCAGCAGCCTGACACAGGTTAAAGATTCACCCCTCCACTTT. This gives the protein CASSLTQVKDSPLHF.

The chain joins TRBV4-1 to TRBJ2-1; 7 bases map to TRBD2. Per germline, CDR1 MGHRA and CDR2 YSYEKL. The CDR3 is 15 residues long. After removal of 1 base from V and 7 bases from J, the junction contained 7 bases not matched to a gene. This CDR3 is CASSQAAGVRNEQFF. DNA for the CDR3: TGCGCCAGCAGCCAAGCGGCGGGGGTAAGGAATGAGCAGTTCTTC.

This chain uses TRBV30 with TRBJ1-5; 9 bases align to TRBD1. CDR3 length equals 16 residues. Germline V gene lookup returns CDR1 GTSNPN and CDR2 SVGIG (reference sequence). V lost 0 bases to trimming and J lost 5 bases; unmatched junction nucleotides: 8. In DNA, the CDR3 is TGTGCCTGGAGTGTACAGGGACAGGGTATGTATCAGCCCCAGCATTTT. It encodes CAWSVQGQGMYQPQHF.

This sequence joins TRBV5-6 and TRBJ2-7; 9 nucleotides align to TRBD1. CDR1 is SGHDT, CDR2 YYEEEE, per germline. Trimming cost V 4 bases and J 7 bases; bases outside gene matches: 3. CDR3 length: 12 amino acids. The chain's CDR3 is CASSGDRAEQYF. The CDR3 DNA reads TGTGCCAGCAGCGGGGACAGGGCAGAGCAGTACTTC.

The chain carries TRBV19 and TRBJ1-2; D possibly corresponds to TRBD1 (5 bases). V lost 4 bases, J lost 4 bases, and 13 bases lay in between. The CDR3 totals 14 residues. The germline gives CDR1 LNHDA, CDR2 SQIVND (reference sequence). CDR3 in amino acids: CASSRQGLGYGYTF. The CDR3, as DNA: TGTGCCAGTAGTAGGCAGGGCCTGGGCTATGGCTACACCTTC.

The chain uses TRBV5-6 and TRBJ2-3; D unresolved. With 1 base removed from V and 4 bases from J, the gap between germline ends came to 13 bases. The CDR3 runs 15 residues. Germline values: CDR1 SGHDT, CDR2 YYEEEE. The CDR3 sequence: CASSLLQKSADTQYF. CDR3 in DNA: TGTGCCAGCAGCTTGTTACAGAAAAGTGCAGATACGCAGTATTTT.

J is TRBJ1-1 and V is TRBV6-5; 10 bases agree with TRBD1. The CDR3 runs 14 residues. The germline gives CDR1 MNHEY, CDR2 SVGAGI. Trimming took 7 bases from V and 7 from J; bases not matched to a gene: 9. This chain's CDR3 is CASKGRQGALEAFF. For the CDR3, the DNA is TGTGCCAGCAAGGGCCGACAGGGGGCCCTTGAAGCTTTCTTT.

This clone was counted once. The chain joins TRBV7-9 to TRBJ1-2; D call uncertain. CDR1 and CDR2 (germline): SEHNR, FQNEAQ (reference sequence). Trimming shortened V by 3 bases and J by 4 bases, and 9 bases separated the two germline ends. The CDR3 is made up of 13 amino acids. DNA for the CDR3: TGTGCCAGCAGCTTCGAGGGAGGCTATGGCTACACCTTC. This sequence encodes CASSFEGGYGYTF.

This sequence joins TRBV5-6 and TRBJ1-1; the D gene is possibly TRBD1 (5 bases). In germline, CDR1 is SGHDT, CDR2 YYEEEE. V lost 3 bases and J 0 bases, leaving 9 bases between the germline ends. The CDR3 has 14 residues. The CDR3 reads CASSWGVMNTEAFF. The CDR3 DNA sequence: TGTGCCAGCAGCTGGGGGGTTATGAACACTGAAGCTTTCTTT.

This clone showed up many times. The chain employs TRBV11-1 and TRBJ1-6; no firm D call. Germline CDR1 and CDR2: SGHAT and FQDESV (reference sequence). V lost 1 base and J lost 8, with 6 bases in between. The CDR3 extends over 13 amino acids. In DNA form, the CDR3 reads TGTGCCAGCAGCTTAGGTCTTGATTCACCCCTCCACTTT. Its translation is CASSLGLDSPLHF.

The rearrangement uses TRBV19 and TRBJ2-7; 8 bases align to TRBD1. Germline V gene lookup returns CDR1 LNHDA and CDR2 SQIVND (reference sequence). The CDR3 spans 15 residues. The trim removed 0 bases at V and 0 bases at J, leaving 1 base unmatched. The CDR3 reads CASSIDRGLSYEQYF. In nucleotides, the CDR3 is TGTGCCAGTAGTATAGACAGGGGGCTCTCCTACGAGCAGTACTTC.

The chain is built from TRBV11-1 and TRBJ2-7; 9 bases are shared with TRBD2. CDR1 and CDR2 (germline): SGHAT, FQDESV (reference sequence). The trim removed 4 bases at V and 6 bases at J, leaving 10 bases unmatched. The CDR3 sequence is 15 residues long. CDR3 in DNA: TGTGCCAGCAGCTCCTTTGTTGCGGGGGGGTCCGAGCAGTACTTC. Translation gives CASSSFVAGGSEQYF.

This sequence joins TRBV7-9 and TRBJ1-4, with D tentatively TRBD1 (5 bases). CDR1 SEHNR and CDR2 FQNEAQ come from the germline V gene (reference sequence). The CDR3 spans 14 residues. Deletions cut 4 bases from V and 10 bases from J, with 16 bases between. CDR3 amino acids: CASSSLDTTGKLFF. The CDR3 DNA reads TGTGCCAGCAGCTCTCTGGACACCACGGGAAAACTGTTTTTT.

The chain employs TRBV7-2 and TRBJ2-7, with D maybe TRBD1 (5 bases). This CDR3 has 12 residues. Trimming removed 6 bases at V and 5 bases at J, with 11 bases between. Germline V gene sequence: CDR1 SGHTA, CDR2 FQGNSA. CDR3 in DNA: TGTGCCAGCAGGGACACTTCCCACGAGCAGTACTTC. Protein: CASRDTSHEQYF.

CDR3 coding DNA: TGTGCCAGCAACTCTACATGGGCAGGCTGGTACGAGCAGTACTTC. This gives the protein CASNSTWAGWYEQYF. V and J are TRBV21-1 and TRBJ2-7; the table's D call, TRBD1, was not checked against the DNA. TRBV21-1 constitutes a pseudogene. The CDR3 spans 15 residues.

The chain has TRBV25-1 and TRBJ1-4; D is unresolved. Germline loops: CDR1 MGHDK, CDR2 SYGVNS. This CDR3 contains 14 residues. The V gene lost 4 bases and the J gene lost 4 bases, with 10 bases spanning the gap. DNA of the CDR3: TGTGCCAGCAGTGGACTGTTCCTTAATGAAAAACTGTTTTTT. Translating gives CASSGLFLNEKLFF.

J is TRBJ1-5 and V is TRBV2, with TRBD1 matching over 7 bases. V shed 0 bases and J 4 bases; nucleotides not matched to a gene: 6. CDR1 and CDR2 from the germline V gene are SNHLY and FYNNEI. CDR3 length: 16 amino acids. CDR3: CASSEAKARGNQPQHF. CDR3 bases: TGTGCCAGCAGTGAAGCGAAGGCCAGGGGGAATCAGCCCCAGCATTTT.